Below, 10 T cell receptor beta chains from the same sample are listed, as sequenced in a study of blood T cell repertoires in COVID-19. The method was immunoSEQ multiplex PCR; TCRdb's version includes in-frame clones alone and lacks a portion of them. This table holds about 130,000 clones, around three quarters found once. The sample was peripheral blood. The source is a human donor in a cohort sampled during active COVID-19.

The chain joins TRBV29-1 to TRBJ1-2, with 7 bases that match TRBD1. This CDR3 comprises 12 residues. V lost 7 bases and J lost 3; bases outside the gene matches: 5. Germline V gene lookup returns CDR1 SQVTM and CDR2 ANQGSEA. The CDR3 protein is CSDGDSHYGYTF. CDR3 DNA: TGCAGCGATGGGGACAGCCACTATGGCTACACCTTC.

CDR3 nucleotides: TGTGCCACCAGTGGGCTAGCGGCCTCCTCCTACAATGAGCAGTTCTTC. Translation gives CATSGLAASSYNEQFF. This rearrangement joins TRBV24-1 to TRBJ2-1, with 7 bases fitting TRBD2. Trimming at V came to 5 bases and at J to 0 bases, leaving 6 bases not matched to a gene. There are 16 residues in the CDR3. Germline V gives CDR1 KGHDR, CDR2 SFDVKD.

This sequence joins TRBV6-6 and TRBJ1-5; D remains unclear. Looked up from germline, CDR1 is MNHNY and CDR2 is SVGAGI (reference sequence). Trimming stripped 0 bases from V and 5 bases from J, with 8 bases between. The CDR3 is 14 amino acids. The CDR3: CASSYSGEDQPQHF. The CDR3 region has the DNA TGTGCCAGCAGTTACTCCGGGGAGGATCAGCCCCAGCATTTT.

Points on this clone: Other DNA sequences in the sample encode the same CDR3. V usage is TRBV4-1 and J usage is TRBJ2-7; 7 positions agree with TRBD2. This CDR3 is 13 amino acids long. The J segment lost 4 bases and the V segment lost 0 bases, leaving 0 bases of the junction unmatched. Per the germline V gene, CDR1 is MGHRA and CDR2 is YSYEKL. The CDR3 loop reads CASSQDGGYEQYF. CDR3 sequence (DNA): TGCGCCAGCAGCCAAGACGGGGGGTACGAGCAGTACTTC.

The chain has TRBV25-1 and TRBJ2-5, with a weak D call TRBD1 (5 bases). Trimming removed 1 base from V and 6 bases from J, with 12 bases in between. Germline CDR1 reads MGHDK; CDR2 reads SYGVNS. This CDR3 is built from 14 residues. DNA of the CDR3: TGTGCCAGCAGTGAATGGGGCAGGGCGCAGACCCAGTACTTC. This sequence encodes CASSEWGRAQTQYF.

J is TRBJ2-7 and V is TRBV27; 9 bases fit TRBD1. The CDR3 is 16 residues long. Germline CDR1 MNHEY, CDR2 SMNVEV (reference sequence). V was clipped by 6 bases and J by 6 bases; unmatched bases: 15. Written as DNA, the CDR3 is TGTGCCAGCAGGCCGGAGGGACAGGGAATAGACTTCGAGCAGTACTTC. Translation gives CASRPEGQGIDFEQYF.

This rearrangement joins TRBV7-9 to TRBJ2-7; D is possibly TRBD2 (7 bases). The V end lost 5 bases, the J end lost 3 bases, and 17 bases lay between the germline ends. CDR1 SEHNR and CDR2 FQNEAQ come from the germline V gene (reference sequence). The length of the CDR3 is 15 residues. The chain's CDR3 is CASSRGGAGLYEQYF. The CDR3 nucleotides are TGTGCCAGCAGCCGAGGGGGGGCCGGTCTCTACGAGCAGTACTTC.

The J gene is TRBJ2-1, the V gene TRBV5-5; tentatively, D is TRBD1 (6 bases). The CDR3 length is 15 residues. Deletions cut 0 bases from V and 9 bases from J, with 16 bases between. CDR1 SGHKS and CDR2 YYEKEE come from the germline V gene (reference sequence). In DNA form, the CDR3 reads TGTGCCAGCAGCTTGGTGGGGGCCATCTTCCGTGAGCAGTTCTTC. Translation gives CASSLVGAIFREQFF.

The chain links TRBV6-5 to TRBJ2-7, with a tentative D call TRBD1 (5 bases). V lost 4 bases and J lost 4, with 11 bases in between. This CDR3 is built from 13 residues. Germline V gives CDR1 MNHEY, CDR2 SVGAGI. The CDR3 DNA sequence: TGTGCCAGCAGTTTATCCAGGGAATACGAGCAGTACTTC. Translating it yields CASSLSREYEQYF.

The V and J genes are TRBV13 and TRBJ1-3; possible D gene TRBD1, 5 bases. The germline V and J ends were trimmed by 0 bases and 8 bases, with 14 bases remaining between them. Germline CDR1 and CDR2: PRHDT and FYEKMQ (reference sequence). The CDR3 covers 15 residues. CDR3 bases: TGTGCCAGCAGCTTAGGCCGGACCTTAGGGGACACCATATATTTT. Translation: CASSLGRTLGDTIYF.